The 23 T cell receptor beta chains below come from one sample, sequenced in a study of cytomegalovirus exposure and HLA in healthy donors. Amplification used 60 Vbeta primers and 13 Jbeta primers. The protocol was immunoSEQ multiplex PCR, while the TCRdb copy is restricted to in-frame clones and leaves out a portion. The sample holds about 150,000 clones, roughly 80% seen once. Sequencing was carried out using PBMCs. These receptors were collected from a woman between 35 and 50 years old in good health and CMV-seronegative.

As for this clone: One junction end does not reproduce the germline sequence, and a read error may be involved. The rearrangement links TRBV7-9 to TRBJ2-3, with 7 bases fitting TRBD2. Germline CDR1 and CDR2: SEHNR and FQNEAQ (reference sequence). This CDR3 region has 12 residues. CDR3 coding DNA: TGTTCCAGCAGCAATTCCGGGGGGACGCAGTATTTT. Its protein product is CSSSNSGGTQYF.

The chain links TRBV11-3 to TRBJ2-7; no definite D call. CDR3 length: 13 amino acids. The V gene lost 2 bases and the J gene lost 5 bases, with 10 bases spanning the gap. CDR1 and CDR2 from the germline V gene are SGHNT and YENEEA. The CDR3 DNA reads as TGTGCCAGCAGCTTAACCCCTCGGGACGAGCAGTACTTC. This gives the protein CASSLTPRDEQYF.

The J gene is TRBJ1-2, the V gene TRBV6-5; no clear D gene. Germline values: CDR1 MNHEY, CDR2 SVGAGI. The V end lost 2 bases, the J end lost 8 bases, and 9 bases lay between the germline ends. This CDR3 is 12 amino acids long. The CDR3 DNA reads as TGTGCCAGCAGTTACGCGGTTGGAGGCTACACCTTC. Translated, it gives CASSYAVGGYTF.

V and J are TRBV5-1 and TRBJ2-3, with 8 nucleotides matching TRBD2. Germline V gives CDR1 SGHRS, CDR2 YFSETQ. The V and J ends lost 3 bases and 7 bases, in that order; junction bases with no gene match: 7. The CDR3 has 14 residues. The CDR3 bases are TGCGCCAGCAGCTCCGAACCGGGGGGGAATACGCAGTATTTT. Its translation: CASSSEPGGNTQYF.

J is TRBJ2-1 and V is TRBV27, with TRBD1 matching 8 bases. CDR3 length equals 16 residues. Germline CDR1 MNHEY, CDR2 SMNVEV (reference sequence). V dropped 6 bases and J dropped 4; count of bases not matched to a gene: 11. CDR3 residues: CASRRNGQGRYNEQFF. The CDR3 nucleotides are TGTGCCAGCAGACGTAACGGACAGGGACGTTACAATGAGCAGTTCTTC.

The rearrangement links TRBV25-1 to TRBJ2-7, with D possibly matching TRBD2 (6 bases). The V gene's germline CDR1 is MGHDK and CDR2 SYGVNS. Trimming stripped 2 bases from V and 2 bases from J, with 13 bases between. The CDR3 has 15 residues. CDR3 sequence reads: CASSEVVGGPYEQYF. The CDR3 DNA reads TGTGCCAGCAGTGAAGTAGTGGGGGGACCCTACGAGCAGTACTTC.

The gene calls are TRBV18 and TRBJ2-5; 11 positions match TRBD1. Trimming removed 5 bases from V and 4 bases from J; junction bases left unmatched: 6. The germline V gene encodes CDR1 KGHSH and CDR2 LQKENI. CDR3 length: 15 residues. The CDR3 coding sequence is TGTGCCAGCTCAATACGGACAGGGGGCATAGAGACCCAGTACTTC. Residues: CASSIRTGGIETQYF.

The sample holds one count of this clone. The rearrangement joins TRBV28 to TRBJ2-7; 9 bases map to TRBD1. Germline CDR1 and CDR2: MDHEN and SYDVKM. The V segment lost 5 bases and the J segment 6 bases; nucleotides outside the gene matches: 8. The CDR3 is made up of 14 amino acids. CDR3 loop: CASSAGQGFSEQYF. The DNA of the CDR3 is TGTGCCAGCAGTGCGGGACAGGGTTTCTCCGAGCAGTACTTC.

This clone was seen only once. The chain has TRBV19 and TRBJ1-6; the match to TRBD1 covers 7 bases. With 6 bases clipped from V and 3 bases from J, the junction kept 5 bases outside the gene matches. The CDR3 length is 15 residues. CDR1 is LNHDA, CDR2 SQIVND, per germline (reference sequence). The CDR3 is CASSRQGSYNSPLHF. DNA of the CDR3: TGTGCCAGTAGCCGACAGGGCAGCTATAATTCACCCCTCCACTTT.

This clone was seen a single time. The V gene is TRBV5-1, the J gene TRBJ2-5; a weak D match, TRBD2 (6 bases). Trimming removed 1 base from V and 5 bases from J, with 9 bases in between. This CDR3 contains 13 residues. Germline CDR1 and CDR2: SGHRS and YFSETQ. CDR3 loop: CASSLSGEETQYF. The DNA of the CDR3 is TGCGCCAGCAGCTTGTCGGGGGAGGAGACCCAGTACTTC.

The J gene is TRBJ2-7, the V gene TRBV15; 7 nucleotides agree with TRBD1. Germline CDR1 and CDR2: LNHNV and YYDKDF (reference sequence). The CDR3 runs 16 residues. The trim removed 0 bases at V and 2 bases at J, leaving 7 bases unmatched. The CDR3 DNA follows: TGTGCCACCAGCAGAGATAAAGAGGGACAGACCTACGAGCAGTACTTC. It codes for CATSRDKEGQTYEQYF. The entire variable domain, with the rest obtained from reference TRBV15 and TRBJ2-7, is as follows: DAMVIQNPRYQVTQFGKPVTLSCSQTLNHNVMYWYQQKSSQAPKLLFHYYDKDFNNEADTPDNFQSRRPNTSFCFLDIRSPGLGDTAMYLCATSRDKEGQTYEQYFGPGTRLTVT.

The genes are TRBV2 and TRBJ2-5, with TRBD2 matching over 7 bases. This CDR3 has 12 amino acids. The junction had 1 base not matched to a gene; V was cut back by 4 bases and J by 5 bases. Germline values: CDR1 SNHLY, CDR2 FYNNEI. DNA of the CDR3: TGTGCCAGCAGTGCCGGGGGGGAGACCCAGTACTTC. Translating gives CASSAGGETQYF.

The CDR3 reads CASSGQDHEQYF. CDR3 nucleotides: TGTGCCAGCAGCGGACAGGATCACGAGCAGTACTTC. The chain employs TRBV9 and TRBJ2-7, with D perhaps TRBD1 (6 bases). The germline gives CDR1 SGDLS, CDR2 YYNGEE. V lost 3 bases and J 5 bases, leaving 9 bases between the germline ends. The CDR3 is made up of 12 amino acids.

This rearrangement joins TRBV28 to TRBJ1-1; 8 bases fit TRBD1. Per germline, CDR1 MDHEN and CDR2 SYDVKM. V lost 5 bases, J lost 6 bases, and 11 bases stayed unmatched. The CDR3 runs 15 residues. CDR3 region: CASSPQTGVLAEAFF. DNA for the CDR3: TGTGCCAGCAGTCCCCAGACAGGGGTTCTCGCTGAAGCTTTCTTT.

This clone was counted only a few times. The chain has TRBV7-9 and TRBJ1-1; the D gene is possibly TRBD1 (6 bases). Germline CDR1 is SEHNR and CDR2 is FQNEAQ (reference sequence). Trimming cost V 2 bases and J 6 bases, with 7 bases left between them. CDR3 length: 12 residues. CDR3 sequence: CASSLYRAEAFF. The CDR3 bases are TGTGCCAGCAGCTTATACAGGGCTGAAGCTTTCTTT.

This clone was detected many times. The V gene is TRBV4-1, the J gene TRBJ2-1; 8 bases fit TRBD1. The CDR3 is 16 residues long. Germline assignment: CDR1 MGHRA and CDR2 YSYEKL. The trim removed 4 bases at V and 2 bases at J, leaving 7 bases unmatched. CDR3 in amino acids: CASSRLRDRPYNEQFF. In DNA form, the CDR3 reads TGCGCCAGCAGCCGGCTGAGGGACAGGCCCTACAATGAGCAGTTCTTC.

The chain couples TRBV10-3 to TRBJ2-7; 11 bases fit TRBD1. The germline CDR1 and CDR2 sequences are ENHRY and SYGVKD. The CDR3 has 14 amino acids. V dropped 7 bases and J dropped 4; count of bases not matched to a gene: 6. For the CDR3, the DNA is TGTGCCATCACCCCGGGACAGGGGGAATACGAGCAGTACTTC. This codes for CAITPGQGEYEQYF.

V and J are TRBV5-4 and TRBJ2-3, with a weak D call TRBD2 (6 bases). V lost 9 bases, J lost 4 bases, and 15 bases lay in between. The CDR3 extends over 13 amino acids. Per germline, CDR1 SGHNT and CDR2 YYREEE (reference sequence). The CDR3 region is CAIISREADTQYF. CDR3 sequence (DNA): TGTGCCATCATATCCAGGGAGGCAGATACGCAGTATTTT.

The chain has TRBV6-6 and TRBJ1-4; maybe TRBD1 (6 bases). The CDR3 runs to 15 residues. The ends were cut back, 4 bases at V and 3 bases at J, with 12 bases in the middle. CDR1 and CDR2 (germline): MNHNY, SVGAGI (reference sequence). CDR3 sequence reads: CASSFRGPSNEKLFF. The CDR3 nucleotides read TGTGCCAGCAGTTTCAGGGGACCATCTAATGAAAAACTGTTTTTT.

This clone has just a few counts. The V call is TRBV6-5, the J call TRBJ1-4; the D gene is possibly TRBD1 (6 bases). This CDR3 spans 15 amino acids. V was shortened by 6 bases and J by 8 bases, with 19 bases between the two germline ends. Per germline, CDR1 MNHEY and CDR2 SVGAGI. The CDR3, as DNA: TGTGCCAGCAGCGTAATGGCCAGGGGAATAGAAAAACTGTTTTTT. As protein: CASSVMARGIEKLFF.

This clone was observed a handful of times. The gene calls are TRBV10-2 and TRBJ2-4; 9 bases are a match to TRBD1. CDR1 is WSHSY, CDR2 SAAADI, per germline. V trimming: 8 bases; J trimming: 6 bases; junction bases outside the gene matches: 11. This CDR3 region has 15 residues. The DNA of the CDR3 is TGCGCCAGCTTCAAGGACAGGGGAGTTGGAAACATTCAGTACTTC. This codes for CASFKDRGVGNIQYF.

V is TRBV9 and J is TRBJ1-6; 9 bases align to TRBD1. The V gene's germline CDR1 is SGDLS and CDR2 YYNGEE. V shed 4 bases and J 7 bases; nucleotides not matched to a gene: 12. This CDR3 is 17 amino acids long. For the CDR3, the DNA is TGTGCCAGCAGCACTCGTCCCGGGACAGGGATCAATTCACCCCTCCACTTT. This gives the protein CASSTRPGTGINSPLHF.

The chain uses TRBV6-6 and TRBJ2-2; 7 positions agree with TRBD2. The CDR3 runs to 15 residues. Germline CDR1 reads MNHNY; CDR2 reads SVGAGI (reference sequence). V gave up 2 bases and J gave up 3 bases; unmatched junction bases: 3. The chain's CDR3 is CASSYRLAHTGELFF. DNA for the CDR3: TGTGCCAGCAGTTACCGACTAGCTCACACCGGGGAGCTGTTTTTT.